This T cell receptor beta chain is from a study of blood T cell repertoires in COVID-19. Study in general: COVID-19 samples, acute and convalescent, were from the United States, Italy and Spain.

A few counts support this clone. After removal of 1 base from V and 5 bases from J, the junction contained 6 bases not matched to a gene. The CDR3 has 15 amino acids. Germline CDR1 MGHRA, CDR2 YSYEKL. TCRdb's copy holds only in-frame clones and misses some; the assay was immunoSEQ multiplex PCR. In the table there are roughly 79,000 clones, about 90% of which are singletons. V is TRBV4-1 and J is TRBJ1-1, with TRBD1 matching over 8 bases. Sequencing was performed on peripheral blood. This sequence originates from a middle-aged man with active COVID-19. The CDR3: CASSQGSGQGTEAFF. The CDR3 region has the DNA TGCGCCAGCAGCCAAGGTTCCGGACAGGGAACTGAAGCTTTCTTT.